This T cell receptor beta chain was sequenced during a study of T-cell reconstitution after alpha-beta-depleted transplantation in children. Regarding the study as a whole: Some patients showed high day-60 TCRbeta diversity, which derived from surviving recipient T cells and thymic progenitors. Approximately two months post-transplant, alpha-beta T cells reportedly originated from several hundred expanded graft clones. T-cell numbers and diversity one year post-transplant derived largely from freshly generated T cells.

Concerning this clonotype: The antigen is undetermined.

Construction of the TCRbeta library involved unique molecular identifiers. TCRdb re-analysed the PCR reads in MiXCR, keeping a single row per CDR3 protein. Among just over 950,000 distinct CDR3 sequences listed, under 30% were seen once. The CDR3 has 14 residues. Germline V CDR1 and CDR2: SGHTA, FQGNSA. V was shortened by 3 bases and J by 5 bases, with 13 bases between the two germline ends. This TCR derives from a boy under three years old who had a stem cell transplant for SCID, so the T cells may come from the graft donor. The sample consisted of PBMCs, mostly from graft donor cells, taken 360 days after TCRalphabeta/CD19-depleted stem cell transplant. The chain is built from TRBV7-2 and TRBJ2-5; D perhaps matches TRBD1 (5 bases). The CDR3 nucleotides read TGTGCCAGCAGCTTCTCACTCCCAGGGGAGACCCAGTACTTC. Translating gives CASSFSLPGETQYF.